The 3 T cell receptor beta chains below come from one sample, sequenced in a study of shared clonotypes between healthy human individuals. Sequencing was performed with immunoSEQ multiplex PCR; in TCRdb, only in-frame clones are kept and a portion is missing. The table lists 780,000 or so clones, over 60% of them singletons. Source material: memory CD4+ T cells sorted from blood. Noted subset: CD45RA-negative fraction. The receptors stem from a woman in her twenties or thirties in good health.

Only a few counts were recorded for this clone. The rearrangement joins TRBV15 to TRBJ1-3; D is unclear. V lost 0 bases and J lost 4, with 13 bases in between. Germline V lookup: CDR1 LNHNV, CDR2 YYDKDF (reference sequence). CDR3 length: 16 amino acids. The CDR3 DNA reads TGTGCCACCAGCAGAGATGGCACCGTCTCCGGAAACACCATATATTTT. Protein product: CATSRDGTVSGNTIYF.

The V and J genes are TRBV27 and TRBJ2-5, with 7 bases that match TRBD1. Germline V lookup: CDR1 MNHEY, CDR2 SMNVEV (reference sequence). CDR3 length equals 14 residues. J was trimmed by 2 bases and V by 4 bases; bases with no gene match: 4. CDR3 amino acids: CASSSQDRQETQYF. For the CDR3, the DNA is TGTGCCAGCAGTTCCCAGGACAGGCAAGAGACCCAGTACTTC.

Only one count was recorded for this clone. The J gene is TRBJ2-1, the V gene TRBV28; 7 bases map to TRBD2. Germline V gene lookup returns CDR1 MDHEN and CDR2 SYDVKM. This CDR3 is built from 18 residues. The ends lost 3 bases at V and 0 bases at J; junction bases unmatched: 11. The CDR3 spells CASSFEDAASGSYNEQFF. DNA for the CDR3: TGTGCCAGCAGTTTTGAGGATGCGGCTAGCGGCTCCTACAATGAGCAGTTCTTC.